This T cell receptor beta chain was sequenced for a study of cytomegalovirus exposure and HLA in healthy donors. Study at large: The Caucasian-associated ancestry cluster held roughly 81% of roughly 400 genotyped donors. Points from the study as a whole: Some V segments, TRBV6-2 and TRBV6-3 among them, were indistinguishable and were therefore excluded.

The primer mix had 60 Vbeta and 13 Jbeta primers. The method was immunoSEQ multiplex PCR; TCRdb's version includes in-frame clones alone and lacks a portion of them. This table holds about 62,000 clones, approximately 89% found once. With regard to this clone: Its antigen is not known.

Trimming removed 0 bases from V and 3 bases from J, with 13 bases in between. This CDR3 is built from 15 residues. Germline CDR1 reads SGHTS; CDR2 reads YDEGEE. The genes are TRBV5-8 and TRBJ2-7; D call uncertain. The source material was PBMCs. This receptor was obtained from a man aged 18 to 30 in good health and CMV-seronegative. The CDR3 DNA sequence: TGTGCCAGCAGCTTGGCCTTAAAACAGTACTACGAGCAGTACTTC. It is translated as CASSLALKQYYEQYF.